This passage covers 7 T cell receptor beta chains from one sample sequenced in a study of CD8+CD57+ T cells in acquired aplastic anemia. Before being chosen for sequencing, patients had shown CD8+CD57+ cell expansion by flow cytometry. It was genomic DNA that served as the template for profiling TCR beta VDJ and CDR3. In TCRdb, the reads were re-called with MiXCR into one record per CDR3 protein. This sample yields roughly 220,000 distinct CDR3 sequences, of which around three fifths are seen a single time; roughly 50% belongs to the top ten. The sequencing input was sorted CD4+, CD8+, or CD8+CD57+ T cells (not recorded which) from PBMCs. The receptors come from a human donor with aplastic anemia.

In DNA form, the CDR3 reads TGTGCCAGCAGCCTCAGGGGTGAGGATTCACCCCTCCACTTT. It encodes CASSLRGEDSPLHF. The V call is TRBV7-3, the J call TRBJ1-6; the D gene is possibly TRBD1 (6 bases). The germline V gene has CDR1 SGHTA and CDR2 FQGTGA. This CDR3 comprises 14 residues. The ends were cut back, 5 bases at V and 8 bases at J, with 13 bases in the middle. The full variable domain, its missing parts supplied by reference TRBV7-3 and TRBJ1-6, is GAGVSQTPSNKVTEKGKYVELRCDPISGHTALYWYRQSLGQGPEFLIYFQGTGAADDSGLPNDRFFAVRPEGSVSTLKIQRTERGDSAVYLCASSLRGEDSPLHFGNGTRLTVT.

V usage is TRBV24-1 and J usage is TRBJ2-2; D gene uncertain. Germline CDR1 is KGHDR and CDR2 is SFDVKD. V gave up 4 bases and J gave up 5 bases, with 10 bases separating them. The length of the CDR3 is 14 residues. CDR3 sequence: CATSDPAGTGELFF. The CDR3 nucleotides are TGTGCCACCAGTGACCCAGCTGGAACCGGGGAGCTGTTTTTT.

This clonotype turned up a few times. J is TRBJ2-7 and V is TRBV20-1; TRBD1 matches at 9 bases. The CDR3 contains 14 residues. Germline CDR1 and CDR2: DFQATT and SNEGSKA (reference sequence). Trimming removed 3 bases from V and 3 bases from J; junction bases left unmatched: 6. The CDR3 region is CSARVPGQGYEQYF. In nucleotides, the CDR3 is TGCAGTGCTAGGGTACCGGGACAGGGCTACGAGCAGTACTTC.

The gene calls are TRBV10-3 and TRBJ2-6, with no clear D. Germline V gives CDR1 ENHRY, CDR2 SYGVKD. V was clipped by 1 base and J by 1 base, with 5 bases between them. The CDR3 extends over 15 amino acids. CDR3 nucleotides: TGTGCCATCAGTGAGTTGGGTTCTGGGGCCAACGTCCTGACTTTC. Its protein product is CAISELGSGANVLTF.

The table lists this clonotype with many counts. At one of its ends the junction is not consistent with the germline gene, which may arise from a read error. The chain employs TRBV6-1 and TRBJ2-1, with D perhaps matching TRBD1 (6 bases). The length of the CDR3 is 14 residues. Germline V CDR1 and CDR2: MNHNS, SASEGT. The CDR3 here is CASSDPGATPISDF. The CDR3 DNA is TGTGCCAGCAGTGATCCAGGGGCAACTCCTATTTCCGACTTC.

This chain uses TRBV20-1 with TRBJ2-7, with 9 bases identical to TRBD1. The V gene's germline CDR1 is DFQATT and CDR2 SNEGSKA (reference sequence). After removal of 6 bases from V and 2 bases from J, the junction contained 11 bases not matched to a gene. The CDR3 covers 15 residues. The CDR3 reads CSAEHSGTGTYEQYF. The CDR3 nucleotides read TGCAGTGCGGAACACTCCGGGACAGGGACCTACGAGCAGTACTTC.

The chain is built from TRBV7-3 and TRBJ2-3, with D tentatively TRBD1 (5 bases). The V and J ends lost 2 bases and 11 bases respectively, with 17 bases between them. Germline V gives CDR1 SGHTA, CDR2 FQGTGA. The CDR3 runs to 14 residues. The CDR3 is CASSLEQAANEQYF. CDR3 nucleotides: TGTGCCAGCAGCTTAGAACAGGCTGCCAATGAGCAGTATTTT.